The 24 T cell receptor beta chains reported below all come from one sample, sequenced in a study of blood T cells in healthy people across ages (dated by TCRdb to 2015 to 2017). Libraries came from 5' RACE. Sequenced using an Illumina HiSeq 2500. A second roughly 6 to 12 cycle PCR used a sample-barcoded 5' primer and a J-beta primer mix. Clones were called with MiXCR by TCRdb after fastp trimmed the public reads at Q25, and only in-frame beta chains were retained. Each record represents a unique CDR3 protein, reported with the most common genes and DNA among its rows. The sample table holds approximately 800,000 distinct CDR3 sequences, of which more than 35% were seen once. The ten top clones hold 15% to 20% of the sample. Input material: blood. These receptor sequences come from a man at least 80 years old in good health.

V gene TRBV29-1 combines with J gene TRBJ2-7; perhaps TRBD2 as D (6 bases). Germline-derived CDR1 and CDR2 are SQVTM and ANQGSEA. The CDR3 is 13 amino acids. V was pared by 1 base and J by 6 bases, with 13 bases between. CDR3 sequence reads: CSVEVGGLGEQYF. The DNA for the CDR3 is TGCAGCGTTGAAGTGGGGGGTCTGGGCGAGCAGTACTTC.

The J gene is TRBJ2-3, the V gene TRBV5-1, with 9 nucleotides matching TRBD2. The CDR3 consists of 20 residues. The V gene end was trimmed by 0 bases and the J gene end by 1 base; junction bases not matched to a gene: 15. Germline V CDR1 and CDR2: SGHRS, YFSETQ. The CDR3 sequence: CASSLVTGGAGGVGTDTQYF. CDR3 nucleotide sequence: TGCGCCAGCAGCTTGGTAACGGGCGGAGCGGGGGGCGTGGGCACAGATACGCAGTATTTT.

With respect to this clonotype: Since a much larger clone is just one base distant, this may be a read error. The gene calls are TRBV7-2 and TRBJ2-4; 7 nucleotides agree with TRBD2. The CDR3 sequence is 15 residues long. Trimming at V came to 3 bases and at J to 0 bases, leaving 2 bases not matched to a gene. Germline assignment: CDR1 SGHTA and CDR2 FQGNSA. In nucleotides, the CDR3 is TGTGCCAGCAGCTTCGTAGCGGGAGCCAAAAACATTCAGTACTTC. This encodes CASSFVAGAKNIQYF.

This clonotype appeared a few times. This chain joins TRBV4-3 and TRBJ1-5; 8 positions match TRBD1. The CDR3 has 15 residues. CDR1 is LGHNA, CDR2 YSLEER, per germline. V lost 4 bases to trimming and J lost 3 bases; unmatched junction nucleotides: 5. The CDR3 DNA follows: TGCGCCAGCAGCCCGCGGACAGGGAACAATCAGCCCCAGCATTTT. Translating it yields CASSPRTGNNQPQHF.

This sequence joins TRBV29-1 and TRBJ2-3; D is unresolved. There are 15 residues in the CDR3. V dropped 2 bases and J dropped 0 bases, with 12 bases sitting between them. Germline values: CDR1 SQVTM, CDR2 ANQGSEA. The CDR3 DNA sequence: TGCAGCGTTGAACCACCCAGCGACAGCACAGATACGCAGTATTTT. It is translated as CSVEPPSDSTDTQYF.

The chain is built from TRBV12-3 or TRBV12-4 and TRBJ2-5, with 8 bases fitting TRBD1. The J call may not be correct, given that the DNA end is closer to TRBJ2-7. The CDR3 loop spans 14 amino acids. The CDR3 loop reads CASTPEQGAYEQYF. CDR3 in DNA: TGTGCCAGCACTCCTGAACAGGGGGCCTACGAGCAGTACTTC.

The rearrangement links TRBV7-3 to TRBJ2-3; perhaps D is TRBD1 or TRBD2 (5 bases each). The CDR3 totals 14 residues. Per the germline V gene, CDR1 is SGHTA and CDR2 is FQGTGA. V dropped 5 bases and J dropped 4 bases, with 13 bases sitting between them. The CDR3 reads CASSVNPGPDTQYF. As DNA, the CDR3 is TGTGCCAGCAGCGTAAACCCGGGACCAGATACGCAGTATTTT. The entire variable domain, with the rest obtained from reference TRBV7-3 and TRBJ2-3, is as follows: GAGVSQTPSNKVTEKGKYVELRCDPISGHTALYWYRQSLGQGPEFLIYFQGTGAADDSGLPNDRFFAVRPEGSVSTLKIQRTERGDSAVYLCASSVNPGPDTQYFGPGTRLTVL.

The genes are TRBV20-1 and TRBJ2-7; D uncertain. This CDR3 is 14 amino acids long. V was pared by 0 bases and J by 2 bases, with 11 bases between. The germline V gene encodes CDR1 DFQATT and CDR2 SNEGSKA (reference sequence). The CDR3 spells CSARDGQVTYEQYF. In DNA form, the CDR3 reads TGCAGTGCTAGAGATGGGCAGGTAACCTACGAGCAGTACTTC.

CDR3 nucleotides: TGTGCCAGCAGCGTAGACCAGGGTCAACACAATGAGCAGTACTTC. It translates to CASSVDQGQHNEQYF. The chain couples TRBV9 to TRBJ2-5; a weak D match, TRBD1 (5 bases). The V end lost 0 bases, the J end lost 11 bases, and 20 bases lay between the germline ends. The length of the CDR3 is 15 residues. Per the germline V gene, CDR1 is SGDLS and CDR2 is YYNGEE.

This clonotype was seen a few times. The chain combines TRBV29-1 with TRBJ2-5, with a possible D match to TRBD1 (6 bases). The length of the CDR3 is 13 residues. Looked up from germline, CDR1 is SQVTM and CDR2 is ANQGSEA. Between the trimmed V and J ends, which lost 6 bases and 1 base, there was a span of 12 bases. The CDR3 DNA is TGCAGCGTCAGAGTAGGGGGCCAAGAGACCCAGTACTTC. Protein: CSVRVGGQETQYF. The variable domain in full, completed from reference TRBV29-1 and TRBJ2-5, reads SAVISQKPSRDICQRGTSLTIQCQVDSQVTMMFWYRQQPGQSLTLIATANQGSEATYESGFVIDKFPISRPNLTFSTLTVSNMSPEDSSIYLCSVRVGGQETQYFGPGTRLLVL.

As concerns this clonotype: A read error may produce the germline difference seen at one junction end. This chain links TRBV3-1 with TRBJ2-1, with D unresolved. Per germline, CDR1 LGHDT and CDR2 YNNKEL (reference sequence). The CDR3 has 19 amino acids. The CDR3 sequence is CASNQVVGIYGSMGNEQFF. The CDR3 nucleotides read TGTGCCAGCAACCAAGTTGTGGGTATATACGGTTCCATGGGGAATGAGCAGTTCTTC.

This clonotype was seen more than once but under ten times. The chain links TRBV10-2 to TRBJ2-3; perhaps TRBD2 as D (5 bases). V shed 8 bases and J shed 0 bases, with 15 bases lying between them. In germline, CDR1 is WSHSY, CDR2 SAAADI. The CDR3 covers 15 residues. The CDR3 reads CASSEAVTSTDTQYF. The CDR3 DNA reads as TGCGCCAGCTCTGAAGCGGTAACTAGCACAGATACGCAGTATTTT.

Remarks on this clonotype: A clone one base away is much larger, so this may be a read error. This chain uses TRBV7-2 with TRBJ2-1; 7 bases fit TRBD2. The CDR3 runs 16 residues. In germline, CDR1 is SGHTA, CDR2 FQGNSA. The CDR3 nucleotides are TGTGCCAGCAGCGTAGCGGGCAGCCGGAGGGGCAATGAGCAGTTCTTC. This translates into CASSVAGSRRGNEQFF.

In this sample, this clonotype turned up a few times. The V and J genes are TRBV11-1 and TRBJ2-5; D unresolved. The last part of the DNA fits TRBJ2-7 better; the J call may be wrong. This CDR3 is 12 amino acids long. Germline CDR1 SGHAT, CDR2 FQDESV (reference sequence). This CDR3 reads CASSLYDYEQYF. The CDR3 nucleotides read TGTGCCAGCAGCTTATACGACTACGAGCAGTACTTC.

To note about this clonotype: The CDR3 does not end in the conserved phenylalanine or tryptophan, so this is likely a read error. The rearrangement links TRBV4-2 to TRBJ2-1; the D call may be TRBD1 or TRBD2 (5 bases each). Per germline, CDR1 LGHNA and CDR2 YNFKEQ. V lost 0 bases, J lost 8 bases, and 17 bases lay in between. CDR3 size: 16 residues. As DNA, the CDR3 is TGTGCCAGCAGCCAAGATAAAGGGACCTCGTACTATGAGCAGTTCCTC. Translated: CASSQDKGTSYYEQFL.

V and J are TRBV29-1 and TRBJ2-7; 9 bases are shared with TRBD1. This CDR3 contains 14 residues. V lost 4 bases to trimming and J lost 0 bases; unmatched junction nucleotides: 4. Looked up from germline, CDR1 is SQVTM and CDR2 is ANQGSEA. In DNA, the CDR3 is TGCAGCGTTGTAAGACAGGGGGTCTCCTACGAGCAGTACTTC. Translated, it gives CSVVRQGVSYEQYF.

Only a few counts were recorded for this clonotype. The chain recombines TRBV2 with TRBJ1-1; D might be TRBD1 (5 bases). Trimming removed 5 bases from V and 2 bases from J, with 15 bases in between. The CDR3 contains 15 residues. Germline lookup yields CDR1 SNHLY and CDR2 FYNNEI. CDR3 sequence (DNA): TGTGCCAGCAGTTTCTCCGGGACTCCAAACACTGAAGCTTTCTTT. Amino acid sequence: CASSFSGTPNTEAFF.

The gene calls are TRBV30 and TRBJ2-1; D gene unclear. V lost 2 bases to trimming and J lost 7 bases, with 3 bases between them. Germline V CDR1 and CDR2: GTSNPN, SVGIG (reference sequence). This CDR3 has 10 amino acids. This chain's CDR3 is CAWSRNEQFF. The CDR3 DNA reads TGTGCCTGGAGTAGGAATGAGCAGTTCTTC.

This chain links TRBV12-3 or TRBV12-4 with TRBJ2-7; no firm D call. The V and J ends lost 6 bases and 0 bases respectively, with 12 bases between them. This CDR3 has 14 residues. The CDR3 loop reads CASRRSLSSYEQYF. The DNA for the CDR3 is TGTGCCAGCAGGAGGTCATTGAGCTCCTACGAGCAGTACTTC.

This clonotype was seen a single time. The gene calls are TRBV25-1 and TRBJ2-7; 9 bases match TRBD1. The germline V gene has CDR1 MGHDK and CDR2 SYGVNS. There are 15 residues in the CDR3. The trim removed 3 bases at V and 1 base at J, leaving 4 bases unmatched. CDR3 protein: CASSEPGTGSYEQYF. The CDR3 DNA sequence: TGTGCCAGCAGTGAGCCCGGGACAGGGTCCTACGAGCAGTACTTC.

This clonotype was counted a few times. The chain uses TRBV5-1 and TRBJ2-3; D is possibly TRBD2 (5 bases). CDR1 is SGHRS, CDR2 YFSETQ, per germline. Trimming cost V 4 bases and J 0 bases, with 21 bases left between them. CDR3 length: 18 amino acids. In DNA, the CDR3 is TGCGCCAGCAGCCAAAGCCCTGTCCGCGGACTCAGCACAGATACGCAGTATTTT. It specifies CASSQSPVRGLSTDTQYF.

The chain couples TRBV6-1 to TRBJ2-2; 14 positions match TRBD2. With V trimmed by 6 bases and J by 3 bases, 3 bases remained unmatched. CDR1 MNHNS and CDR2 SASEGT come from the germline V gene. This CDR3 spans 16 amino acids. This CDR3 is CASSRLAGGDTGELFF. The CDR3 nucleotides are TGTGCCAGCAGCCGACTAGCGGGAGGGGACACCGGGGAGCTGTTTTTT.

This chain links TRBV12-3 or TRBV12-4 with TRBJ2-1; 14 positions match TRBD2. The DNA end is a closer match to TRBJ2-7, so the J assignment may be wrong. The CDR3 totals 16 residues. Written as DNA, the CDR3 is TGTGCCAGCAGGGGGACTAGCGGGAGAGTCTACAATGAGCAGTACTTC. This gives the protein CASRGTSGRVYNEQYF.

As for this clonotype: At one end the junction does not follow the germline gene, possibly because of a read error. The chain links TRBV18 to TRBJ2-1; TRBD1 matches at 9 bases. CDR1 is KGHSH and CDR2 is LQKENI in the germline V gene. The CDR3 totals 13 residues. As DNA, the CDR3 is TGTGCCGGCTCGACCGGGACAGGGAAGGAGCAGTTCTTC. It translates to CAGSTGTGKEQFF. The full variable domain, completed using reference TRBV18 and TRBJ2-1, is NAGVMQNPRHLVRRRGQEARLRCSPMKGHSHVYWYRQLPEEGLKFMVYLQKENIIDESGMPKERFSAEFPKEGPSILRIQQVVRGDSAAYFCAGSTGTGKEQFFGPGTRLTVL.